Each of the 13 T cell receptor beta chains below was sequenced from the same sample in a study of cytomegalovirus exposure and HLA in healthy donors. 60 Vbeta and 13 Jbeta primers were used in PCR. Only in-frame clones appear in the TCRdb table, and some are missing; sequencing was by immunoSEQ multiplex PCR. The data hold 95,000 to 110,000 clones, with approximately 76% observed a single time. The material sequenced was PBMCs. The receptors were gathered from a woman under 30 in good health and CMV-seropositive.

The chain employs TRBV5-1 and TRBJ2-5; D gene uncertain. Trimming cost V 0 bases and J 3 bases, with 6 bases left between them. Germline-derived CDR1 and CDR2 are SGHRS and YFSETQ. The CDR3 has 13 residues. The CDR3: CASSLGSKETQYF. CDR3 bases: TGCGCCAGCAGCTTGGGCAGTAAAGAGACCCAGTACTTC.

The chain is built from TRBV18 and TRBJ2-3; 12 bases line up with TRBD2. With V trimmed by 4 bases and J by 2 bases, 7 bases remained unmatched. This CDR3 is built from 17 residues. CDR1 and CDR2 from the germline V gene are KGHSH and LQKENI. This CDR3 reads CASSRTSGTTSTDTQYF. The CDR3 DNA is TGTGCCAGCTCACGGACTAGCGGGACCACTTCCACAGATACGCAGTATTTT. The entire variable domain, with the rest obtained from reference TRBV18 and TRBJ2-3, is as follows: NAGVMQNPRHLVRRRGQEARLRCSPMKGHSHVYWYRQLPEEGLKFMVYLQKENIIDESGMPKERFSAEFPKEGPSILRIQQVVRGDSAAYFCASSRTSGTTSTDTQYFGPGTRLTVL.

V is TRBV16 and J is TRBJ1-1; 8 bases are shared with TRBD1. The CDR3 contains 15 residues. The germline gives CDR1 KGHSY, CDR2 FQNENV. V shed 4 bases, J shed 1 base, and the junction held 5 bases outside the gene matches. The CDR3, as DNA: TGTGCCAGCAGCCGCAGACAGGGGCAGAACACTGAAGCTTTCTTT. Its protein is CASSRRQGQNTEAFF.

This rearrangement joins TRBV9 to TRBJ2-7, with TRBD2 matching over 7 bases. The CDR3 loop spans 15 amino acids. With V trimmed by 0 bases and J by 0 bases, 3 bases remained unmatched. CDR1 SGDLS and CDR2 YYNGEE come from the germline V gene. CDR3 DNA sequence: TGTGCCAGCAGCGTAGAGGGCGGGAGCTCCTACGAGCAGTACTTC. Protein: CASSVEGGSSYEQYF.

The chain is built from TRBV5-1 and TRBJ2-7, with TRBD1 as a possible D gene (6 bases). CDR1 and CDR2 from the germline V gene are SGHRS and YFSETQ. The CDR3 loop spans 14 amino acids. V shed 0 bases and J shed 2 bases, with 9 bases lying between them. The CDR3 sequence: CASSLEGQTYEQYF. CDR3 nucleotide sequence: TGCGCCAGCAGCTTGGAGGGACAAACCTACGAGCAGTACTTC.

The chain couples TRBV7-2 to TRBJ1-2; 7 bases align to TRBD1. Germline CDR1 and CDR2: SGHTA and FQGNSA. The CDR3 contains 13 residues. V shed 4 bases, J shed 8 bases, and the junction held 7 bases outside the gene matches. CDR3 sequence (DNA): TGTGCCAGCAGCTCCCGACAGGGTAACGGCTACACCTTC. Residues: CASSSRQGNGYTF.

The J gene is TRBJ1-1, the V gene TRBV6-1, with unresolved D. The V and J ends lost 10 bases and 8 bases respectively, with 11 bases between them. Germline V lookup: CDR1 MNHNS, CDR2 SASEGT. There are 10 residues in the CDR3. The CDR3: CATLTMEAFF. In DNA, the CDR3 is TGTGCCACCTTGACAATGGAAGCTTTCTTT.

The chain employs TRBV9 and TRBJ2-2; TRBD2 agrees at 7 bases. Per the germline V gene, CDR1 is SGDLS and CDR2 is YYNGEE. V lost 0 bases to trimming and J lost 3 bases; unmatched junction nucleotides: 8. The CDR3 runs to 17 residues. This CDR3 reads CASSVAGGTTYTGELFF. CDR3 bases: TGTGCCAGCAGCGTAGCTGGAGGGACTACATACACCGGGGAGCTGTTTTTT.

V is TRBV30 and J is TRBJ1-1, with D unclear. This CDR3 is built from 14 residues. CDR1 and CDR2 from the germline V gene are GTSNPN and SVGIG (reference sequence). Trimming removed 0 bases from V and 3 bases from J, with 11 bases in between. The CDR3 loop is CAWSVIDTYTEAFF. For the CDR3, the DNA is TGTGCCTGGAGTGTAATAGACACCTACACTGAAGCTTTCTTT.

Only a few counts were recorded for this clone. V is TRBV15 and J is TRBJ2-2; D possibly corresponds to TRBD2 (5 bases). Trimming removed 1 base from V and 3 bases from J, with 15 bases in between. From germline, CDR1 is LNHNV and CDR2 YYDKDF (reference sequence). The CDR3 runs to 17 residues. CDR3 in amino acids: CATSRGAAELYTGELFF. Here the CDR3 DNA reads TGTGCCACCAGCAGAGGAGCGGCAGAACTTTACACCGGGGAGCTGTTTTTT.

The rearrangement uses TRBV11-3 and TRBJ2-7, with 10 bases lining up with TRBD1. The J segment lost 7 bases and the V segment lost 1 base, leaving 4 bases of the junction unmatched. This CDR3 spans 14 amino acids. Looked up from germline, CDR1 is SGHNT and CDR2 is YENEEA. DNA for the CDR3: TGTGCCAGCAGCTTAGGGACAGGGGGTAGGGAGCAGTACTTC. Its protein product is CASSLGTGGREQYF.

The chain joins TRBV11-2 to TRBJ2-1, with 8 bases matching TRBD2. CDR1 is SGHAT and CDR2 is FQNNGV in the germline V gene. Trimming cost V 1 base and J 0 bases; bases outside gene matches: 5. The CDR3 totals 17 residues. The CDR3 loop reads CASSLASGSVSYNEQFF. The CDR3, as DNA: TGTGCCAGCAGCTTAGCCAGCGGGAGTGTCTCCTACAATGAGCAGTTCTTC.

V usage is TRBV6-5 and J usage is TRBJ1-1, with 7 bases aligning to TRBD1. Per the germline V gene, CDR1 is MNHEY and CDR2 is SVGAGI. The CDR3 totals 14 residues. With 6 bases clipped from V and 4 bases from J, the junction kept 8 bases outside the gene matches. The CDR3 sequence: CASSQPYRGTEAFF. CDR3 nucleotide sequence: TGTGCCAGCAGCCAACCTTACAGGGGCACTGAAGCTTTCTTT.